A single sample is the source of the 10 T cell receptor beta chains below, sequenced in a study of relationships among human T cell subsets. From the CD45RA-negative fraction, anti-CD45RO beads picked out CD45RA-RO+ memory T cells. Semiquantitative ARM-PCR amplified T cell receptor alpha and beta CDR3 regions from mRNA. Exponential amplification used communal superprimers after tagged nested gene-specific primers in ARM-PCR. TCRdb reprocessed the multiplex PCR reads via MiXCR and lists one record per CDR3 protein. The sample consists of more than 8,500 distinct CDR3 sequences, around 59% of them appearing once. Sequencing was carried out using memory T cells sorted from blood. The receptor set was obtained from a man between 35 and 55 years old in good health.

This clonotype showed up just a few times. This chain joins TRBV28 and TRBJ2-7; D is perhaps TRBD2 (6 bases). The CDR3 contains 15 residues. Germline CDR1 MDHEN, CDR2 SYDVKM. V was shortened by 4 bases and J by 1 base, with 14 bases between the two germline ends. The CDR3: CASSSLSGTSYEQYF. The CDR3, as DNA: TGTGCCAGCAGTTCCCTCTCAGGGACTTCCTACGAGCAGTACTTC.

This chain uses TRBV20-1 with TRBJ2-1; no clear D gene. There are 15 residues in the CDR3. Trimming shortened V by 6 bases and J by 6 bases, and 21 bases separated the two germline ends. CDR1 and CDR2 (germline): DFQATT, SNEGSKA (reference sequence). The CDR3 region is CSAPDPGRTGNEQFF. In DNA form, the CDR3 reads TGCAGTGCCCCTGACCCAGGAAGGACGGGCAATGAGCAGTTCTTC.

The chain recombines TRBV20-1 with TRBJ2-3, with TRBD2 identical over 12 bases. Trimming at V came to 3 bases and at J to 7 bases, leaving 11 bases not matched to a gene. Germline CDR1 is DFQATT and CDR2 is SNEGSKA (reference sequence). The CDR3 is 16 amino acids. The CDR3 DNA reads as TGCAGTGCTAGCTCCAAGACTAGCGGGAGAGGGAATACGCAGTATTTT. Translated, it gives CSASSKTSGRGNTQYF.

The sample holds one count of this clonotype. The chain employs TRBV29-1 and TRBJ2-1; possible D gene TRBD2, 7 bases. CDR1 and CDR2 from the germline V gene are SQVTM and ANQGSEA. The CDR3 totals 14 residues. The V end lost 4 bases, the J end lost 4 bases, and 14 bases lay between the germline ends. CDR3 sequence: CSVVGRGKYNEQFF. The CDR3, as DNA: TGCAGCGTTGTTGGGAGGGGGAAGTACAATGAGCAGTTCTTC.

In its sample, this clonotype was seen a few times. V is TRBV12-3 or TRBV12-4 and J is TRBJ2-1, with 13 bases identical to TRBD2. The CDR3 sequence is 14 residues long. J lost 6 bases, V lost 7 bases, and 3 bases had no gene match. CDR3 coding DNA: TGTGCCAGCACCCGGACTAGCGGGAGCAATGAGCAGTTCTTC. Amino acid sequence: CASTRTSGSNEQFF.

The genes are TRBV10-3 and TRBJ1-1; 10 positions agree with TRBD1. CDR1 and CDR2 from the germline V gene are ENHRY and SYGVKD. The CDR3 runs to 14 residues. V trimming: 10 bases; J trimming: 3 bases; junction bases outside the gene matches: 8. The CDR3 nucleotides read TGTGCCACCCGGGGAGGACAGGGGGACACTGAAGCTTTCTTT. The encoded protein is CATRGGQGDTEAFF.

The chain uses TRBV12-3 or TRBV12-4 and TRBJ2-1; D perhaps matches TRBD2 (5 bases). This CDR3 has 16 amino acids. Trimming stripped 3 bases from V and 6 bases from J, with 18 bases between. The CDR3 reads CASSFGNQKRSNEQFF. The CDR3 DNA reads TGTGCCAGCAGTTTTGGGAATCAGAAGCGGAGCAATGAGCAGTTCTTC.

The chain joins TRBV11-2 to TRBJ2-7; D may match TRBD1 or TRBD2 (5 bases each). The CDR3 totals 15 residues. V dropped 1 base and J dropped 4 bases, with 14 bases sitting between them. The germline gives CDR1 SGHAT, CDR2 FQNNGV. This CDR3 reads CASSLGPGPQYEQYF. CDR3 nucleotide sequence: TGTGCCAGCAGCTTAGGGCCGGGACCACAATACGAGCAGTACTTC.

This chain uses TRBV28 with TRBJ1-6, with D unresolved. Germline V CDR1 and CDR2: MDHEN, SYDVKM. V dropped 3 bases and J dropped 6 bases, with 6 bases sitting between them. The CDR3 consists of 13 residues. CDR3 loop: CASSLVFNSPLHF. The CDR3, as DNA: TGTGCCAGCAGTTTGGTTTTTAATTCACCCCTCCACTTT. Looking up the rest from reference TRBV28 and TRBJ1-6 gives the full variable domain: DVKVTQSSRYLVKRTGEKVFLECVQDMDHENMFWYRQDPGLGLRLIYFSYDVKMKEKGDIPEGYSVSREKKERFSLILESASTNQTSMYLCASSLVFNSPLHFGNGTRLTVT.

This clonotype was observed once. This chain uses TRBV30 with TRBJ2-3, with 7 bases identical to TRBD2. Germline V gene data show CDR1 as GTSNPN and CDR2 as SVGIG (reference sequence). The CDR3 covers 14 residues. With 0 bases clipped from V and 6 bases from J, the junction kept 6 bases outside the gene matches. CDR3 sequence (DNA): TGTGCCTGGAGTGTGATGGCGGGAGACGATACGCAGTATTTT. Residues: CAWSVMAGDDTQYF.